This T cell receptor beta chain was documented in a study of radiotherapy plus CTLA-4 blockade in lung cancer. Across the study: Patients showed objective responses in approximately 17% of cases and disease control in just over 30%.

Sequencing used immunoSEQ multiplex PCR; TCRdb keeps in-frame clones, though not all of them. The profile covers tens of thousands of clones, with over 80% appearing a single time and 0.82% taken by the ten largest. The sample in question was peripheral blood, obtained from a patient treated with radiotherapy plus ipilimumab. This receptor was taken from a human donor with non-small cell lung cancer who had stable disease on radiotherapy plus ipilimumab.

The CDR3 region is CASSHRTSGNTGELFF. CDR3 DNA: TGCGCCAGCAGCCATCGGACTAGCGGAAATACCGGGGAGCTGTTTTTT. This chain connects TRBV5-1 to TRBJ2-2; 10 positions agree with TRBD2. Germline CDR1 SGHRS, CDR2 YFSETQ. V dropped 4 bases and J dropped 5; count of bases not matched to a gene: 8. The CDR3 contains 16 residues.